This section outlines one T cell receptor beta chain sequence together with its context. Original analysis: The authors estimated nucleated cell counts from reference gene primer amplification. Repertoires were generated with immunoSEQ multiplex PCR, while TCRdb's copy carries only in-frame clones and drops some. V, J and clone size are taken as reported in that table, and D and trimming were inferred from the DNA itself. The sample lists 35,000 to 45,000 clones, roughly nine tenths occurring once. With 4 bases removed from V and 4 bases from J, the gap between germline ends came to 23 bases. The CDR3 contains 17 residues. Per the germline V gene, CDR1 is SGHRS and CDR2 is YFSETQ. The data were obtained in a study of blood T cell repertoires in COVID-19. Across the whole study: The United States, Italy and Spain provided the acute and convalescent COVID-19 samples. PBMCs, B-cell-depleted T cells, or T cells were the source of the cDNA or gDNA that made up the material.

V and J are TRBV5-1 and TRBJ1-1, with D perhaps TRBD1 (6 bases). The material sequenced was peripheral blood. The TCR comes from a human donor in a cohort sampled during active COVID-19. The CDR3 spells CASSLGGGQVKGTEAFF. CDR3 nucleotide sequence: TGCGCCAGCAGCCTAGGGGGGGGGCAAGTAAAGGGCACTGAAGCTTTCTTT. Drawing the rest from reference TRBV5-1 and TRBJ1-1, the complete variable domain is KAGVTQTPRYLIKTRGQQVTLSCSPISGHRSVSWYQQTPGQGLQFLFEYFSETQRNKGNFPGRFSGRQFSNSRSEMNVSTLELGDSALYLCASSLGGGQVKGTEAFFGQGTRLTVV.